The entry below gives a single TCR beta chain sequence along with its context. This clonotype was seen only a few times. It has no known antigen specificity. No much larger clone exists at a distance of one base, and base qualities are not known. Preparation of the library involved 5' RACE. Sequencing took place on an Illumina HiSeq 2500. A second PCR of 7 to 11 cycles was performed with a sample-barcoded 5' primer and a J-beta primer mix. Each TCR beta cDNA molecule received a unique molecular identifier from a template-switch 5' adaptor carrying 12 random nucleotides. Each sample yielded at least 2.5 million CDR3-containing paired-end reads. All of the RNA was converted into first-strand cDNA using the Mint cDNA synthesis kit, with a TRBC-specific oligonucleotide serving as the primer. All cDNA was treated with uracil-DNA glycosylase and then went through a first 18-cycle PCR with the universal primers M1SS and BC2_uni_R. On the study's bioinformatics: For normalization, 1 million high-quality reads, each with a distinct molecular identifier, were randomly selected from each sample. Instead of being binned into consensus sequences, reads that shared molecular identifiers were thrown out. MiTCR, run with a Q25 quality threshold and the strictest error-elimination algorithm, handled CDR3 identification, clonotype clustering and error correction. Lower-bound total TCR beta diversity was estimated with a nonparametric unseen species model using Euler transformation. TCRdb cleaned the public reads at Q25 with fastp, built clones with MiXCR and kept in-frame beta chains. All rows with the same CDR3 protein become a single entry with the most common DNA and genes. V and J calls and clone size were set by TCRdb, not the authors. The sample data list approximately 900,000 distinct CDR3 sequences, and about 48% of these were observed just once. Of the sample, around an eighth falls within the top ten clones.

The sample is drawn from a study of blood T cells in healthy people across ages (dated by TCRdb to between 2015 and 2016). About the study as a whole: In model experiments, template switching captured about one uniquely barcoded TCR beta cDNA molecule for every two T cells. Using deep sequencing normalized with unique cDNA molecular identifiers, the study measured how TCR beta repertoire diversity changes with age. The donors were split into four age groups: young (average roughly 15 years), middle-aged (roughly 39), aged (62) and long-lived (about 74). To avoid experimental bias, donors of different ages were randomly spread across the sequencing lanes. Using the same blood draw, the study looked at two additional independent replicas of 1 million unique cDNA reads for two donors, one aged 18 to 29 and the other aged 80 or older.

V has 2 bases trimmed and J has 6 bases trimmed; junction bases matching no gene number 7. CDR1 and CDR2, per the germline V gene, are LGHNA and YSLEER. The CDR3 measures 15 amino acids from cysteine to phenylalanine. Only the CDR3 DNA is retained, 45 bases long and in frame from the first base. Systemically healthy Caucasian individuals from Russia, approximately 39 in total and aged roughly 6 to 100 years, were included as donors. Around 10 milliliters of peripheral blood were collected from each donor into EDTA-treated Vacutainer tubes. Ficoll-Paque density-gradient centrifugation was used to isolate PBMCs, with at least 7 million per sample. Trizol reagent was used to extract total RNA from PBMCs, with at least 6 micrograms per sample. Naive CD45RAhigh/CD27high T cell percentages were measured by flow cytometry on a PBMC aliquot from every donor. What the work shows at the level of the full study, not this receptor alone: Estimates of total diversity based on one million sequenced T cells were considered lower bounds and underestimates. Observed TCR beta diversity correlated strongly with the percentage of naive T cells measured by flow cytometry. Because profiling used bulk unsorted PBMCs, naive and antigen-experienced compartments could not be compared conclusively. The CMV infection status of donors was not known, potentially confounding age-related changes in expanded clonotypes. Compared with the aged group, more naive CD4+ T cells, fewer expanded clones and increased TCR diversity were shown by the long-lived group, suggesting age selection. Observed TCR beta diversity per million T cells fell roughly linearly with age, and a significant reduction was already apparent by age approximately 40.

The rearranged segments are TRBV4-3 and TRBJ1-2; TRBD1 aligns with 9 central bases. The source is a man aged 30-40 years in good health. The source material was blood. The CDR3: CASSQLTGGVDGYTF. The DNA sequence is TGCGCCAGCAGCCAATTGACAGGGGGAGTAGATGGCTACACCTTC.